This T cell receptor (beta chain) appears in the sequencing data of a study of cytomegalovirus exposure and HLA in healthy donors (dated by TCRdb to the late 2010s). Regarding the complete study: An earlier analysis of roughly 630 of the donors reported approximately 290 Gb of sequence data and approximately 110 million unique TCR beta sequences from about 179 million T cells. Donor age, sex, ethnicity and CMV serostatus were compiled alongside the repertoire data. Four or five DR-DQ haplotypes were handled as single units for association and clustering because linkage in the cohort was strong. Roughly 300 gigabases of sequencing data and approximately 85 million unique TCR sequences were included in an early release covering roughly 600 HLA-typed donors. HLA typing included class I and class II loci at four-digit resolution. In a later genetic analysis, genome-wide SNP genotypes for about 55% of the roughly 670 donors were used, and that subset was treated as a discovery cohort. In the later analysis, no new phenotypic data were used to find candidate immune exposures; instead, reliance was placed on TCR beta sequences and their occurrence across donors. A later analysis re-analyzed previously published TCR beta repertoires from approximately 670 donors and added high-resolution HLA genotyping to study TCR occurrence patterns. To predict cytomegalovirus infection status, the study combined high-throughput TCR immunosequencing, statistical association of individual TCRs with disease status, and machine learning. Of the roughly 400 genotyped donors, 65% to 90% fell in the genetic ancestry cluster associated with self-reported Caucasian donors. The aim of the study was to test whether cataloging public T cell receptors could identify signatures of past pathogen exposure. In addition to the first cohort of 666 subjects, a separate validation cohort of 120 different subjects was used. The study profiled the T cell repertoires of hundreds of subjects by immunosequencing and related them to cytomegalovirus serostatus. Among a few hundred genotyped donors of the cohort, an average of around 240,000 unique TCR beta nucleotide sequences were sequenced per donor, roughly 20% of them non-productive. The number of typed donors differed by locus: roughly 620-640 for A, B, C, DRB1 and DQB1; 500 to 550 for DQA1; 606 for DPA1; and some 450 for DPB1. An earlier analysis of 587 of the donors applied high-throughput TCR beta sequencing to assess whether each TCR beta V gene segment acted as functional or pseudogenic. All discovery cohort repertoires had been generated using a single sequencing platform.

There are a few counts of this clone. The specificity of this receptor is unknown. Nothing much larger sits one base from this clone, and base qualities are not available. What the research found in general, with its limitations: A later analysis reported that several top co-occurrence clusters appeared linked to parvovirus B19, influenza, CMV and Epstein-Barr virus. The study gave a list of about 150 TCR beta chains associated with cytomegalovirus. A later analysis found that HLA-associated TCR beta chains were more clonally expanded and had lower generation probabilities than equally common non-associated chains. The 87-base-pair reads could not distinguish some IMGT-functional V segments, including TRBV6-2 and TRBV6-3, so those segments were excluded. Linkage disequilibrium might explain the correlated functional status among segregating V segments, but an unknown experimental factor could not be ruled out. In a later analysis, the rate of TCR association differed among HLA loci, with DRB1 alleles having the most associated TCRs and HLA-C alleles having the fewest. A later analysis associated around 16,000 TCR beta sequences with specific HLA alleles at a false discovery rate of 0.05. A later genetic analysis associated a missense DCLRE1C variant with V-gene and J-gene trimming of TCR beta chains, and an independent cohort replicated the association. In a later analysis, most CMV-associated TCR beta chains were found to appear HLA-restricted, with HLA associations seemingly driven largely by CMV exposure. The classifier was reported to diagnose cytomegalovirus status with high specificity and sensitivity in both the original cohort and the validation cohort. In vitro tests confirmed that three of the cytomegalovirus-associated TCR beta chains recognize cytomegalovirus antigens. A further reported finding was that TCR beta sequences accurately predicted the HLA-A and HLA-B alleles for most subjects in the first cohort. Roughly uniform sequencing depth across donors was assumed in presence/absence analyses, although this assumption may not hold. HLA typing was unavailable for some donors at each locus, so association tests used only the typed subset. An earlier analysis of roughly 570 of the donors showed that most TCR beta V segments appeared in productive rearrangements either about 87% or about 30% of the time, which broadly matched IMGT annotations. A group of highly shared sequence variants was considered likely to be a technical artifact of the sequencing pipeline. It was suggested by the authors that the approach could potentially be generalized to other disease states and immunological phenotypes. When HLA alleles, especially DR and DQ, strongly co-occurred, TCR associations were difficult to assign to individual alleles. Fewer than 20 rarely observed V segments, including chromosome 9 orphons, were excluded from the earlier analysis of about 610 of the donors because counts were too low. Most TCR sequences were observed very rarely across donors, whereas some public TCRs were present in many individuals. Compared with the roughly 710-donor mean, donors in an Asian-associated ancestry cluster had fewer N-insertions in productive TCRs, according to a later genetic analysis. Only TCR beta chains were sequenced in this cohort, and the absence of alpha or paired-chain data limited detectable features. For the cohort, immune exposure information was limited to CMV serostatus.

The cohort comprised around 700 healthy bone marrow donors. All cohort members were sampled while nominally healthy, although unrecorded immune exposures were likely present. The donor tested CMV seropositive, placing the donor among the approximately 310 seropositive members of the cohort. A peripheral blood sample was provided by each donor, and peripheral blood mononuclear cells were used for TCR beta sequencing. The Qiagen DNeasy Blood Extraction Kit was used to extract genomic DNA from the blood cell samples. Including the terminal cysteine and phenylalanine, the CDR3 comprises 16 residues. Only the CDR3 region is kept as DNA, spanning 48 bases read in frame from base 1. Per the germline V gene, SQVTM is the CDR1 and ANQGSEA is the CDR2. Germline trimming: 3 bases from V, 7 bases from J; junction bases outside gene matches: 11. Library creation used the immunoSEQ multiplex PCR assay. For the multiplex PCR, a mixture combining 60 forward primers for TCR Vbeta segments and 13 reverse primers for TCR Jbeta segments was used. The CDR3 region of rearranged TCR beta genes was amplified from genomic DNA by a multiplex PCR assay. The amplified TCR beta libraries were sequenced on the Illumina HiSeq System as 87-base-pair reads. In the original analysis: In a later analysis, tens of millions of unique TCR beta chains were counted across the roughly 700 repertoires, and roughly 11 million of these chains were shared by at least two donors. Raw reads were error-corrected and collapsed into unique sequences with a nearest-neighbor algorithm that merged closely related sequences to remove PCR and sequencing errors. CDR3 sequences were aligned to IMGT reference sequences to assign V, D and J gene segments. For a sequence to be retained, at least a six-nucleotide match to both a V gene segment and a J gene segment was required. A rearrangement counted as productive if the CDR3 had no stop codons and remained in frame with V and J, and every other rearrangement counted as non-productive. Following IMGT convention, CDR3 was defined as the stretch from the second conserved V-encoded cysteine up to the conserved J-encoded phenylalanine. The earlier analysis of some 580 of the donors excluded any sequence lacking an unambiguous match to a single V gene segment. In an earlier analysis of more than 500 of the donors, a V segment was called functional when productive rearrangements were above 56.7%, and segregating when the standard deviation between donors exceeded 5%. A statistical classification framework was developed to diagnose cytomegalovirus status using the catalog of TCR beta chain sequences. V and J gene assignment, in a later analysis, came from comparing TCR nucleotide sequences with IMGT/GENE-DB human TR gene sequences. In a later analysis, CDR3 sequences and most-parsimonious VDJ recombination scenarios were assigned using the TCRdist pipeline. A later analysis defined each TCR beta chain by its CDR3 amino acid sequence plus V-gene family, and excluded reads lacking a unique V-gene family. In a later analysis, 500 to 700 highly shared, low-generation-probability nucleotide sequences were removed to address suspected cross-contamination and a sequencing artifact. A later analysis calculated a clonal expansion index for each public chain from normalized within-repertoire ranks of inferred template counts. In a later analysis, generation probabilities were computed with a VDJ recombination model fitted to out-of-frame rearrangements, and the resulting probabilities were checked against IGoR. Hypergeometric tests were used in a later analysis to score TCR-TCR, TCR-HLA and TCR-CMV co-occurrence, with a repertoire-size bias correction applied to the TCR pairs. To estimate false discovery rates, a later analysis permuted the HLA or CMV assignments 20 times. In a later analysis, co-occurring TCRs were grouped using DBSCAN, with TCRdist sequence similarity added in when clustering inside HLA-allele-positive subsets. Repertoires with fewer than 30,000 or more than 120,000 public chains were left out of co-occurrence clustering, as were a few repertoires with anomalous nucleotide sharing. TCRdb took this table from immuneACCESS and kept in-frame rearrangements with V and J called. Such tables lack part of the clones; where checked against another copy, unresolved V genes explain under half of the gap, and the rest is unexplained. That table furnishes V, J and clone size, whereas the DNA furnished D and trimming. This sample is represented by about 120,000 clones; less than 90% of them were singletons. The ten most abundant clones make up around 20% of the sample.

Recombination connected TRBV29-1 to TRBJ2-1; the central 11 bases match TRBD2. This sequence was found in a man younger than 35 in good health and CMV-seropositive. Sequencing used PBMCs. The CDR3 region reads CSVDNSGGARFNEQFF. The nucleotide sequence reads TGCAGCGTTGATAATAGCGGGGGGGCCCGTTTTAATGAGCAGTTCTTC.